This section outlines one TCR beta chain sequence together with its context. This entry belongs to a study of blood T cell repertoires in COVID-19. About the research overall: Acute and convalescent COVID-19 samples came from the United States, Italy and Spain. PBMCs, B-cell-depleted T cells, or T cells provided the cDNA or gDNA that made up the material.

In the original processing: Counts of nucleated cells, estimated from reference gene primer amplification, were obtained. Assay used: immunoSEQ multiplex PCR; TCRdb lists only in-frame clones, some missing. The V and J calls and clone size are taken from that table; D and trimming were inferred from the DNA. The profile shows 250,000 or so clones, roughly four fifths of them singletons. The CDR3 is 17 amino acids. V lost 6 bases to trimming and J lost 1 base; unmatched junction nucleotides: 7. CDR1 is KGHDR, CDR2 SFDVKD, per germline. Sequencing was done on a sample of peripheral blood. This clonotype was obtained from a man older than 75 with acute or convalescent COVID-19. V gene TRBV24-1 combines with J gene TRBJ2-2; 10 bases line up with TRBD1. This chain's CDR3 is CATSPGTGEVNTGELFF. As DNA, the CDR3 is TGTGCCACCAGTCCCGGGACAGGGGAGGTGAACACCGGGGAGCTGTTTTTT.